This TCR beta chain is drawn from a study of OX40 agonist ivuxolimab in advanced cancers. Study results and caveats: CD8+ T cells showed, on average, more clonal expansion than CD4+ cells.

CDR3 length: 14 amino acids. Between the trimmed V and J ends, which lost 7 bases and 2 bases, there was a span of 12 bases. The germline V gene encodes CDR1 MNHEY and CDR2 SVGAGI. Only in-frame clones appear in the TCRdb table, and some are missing; sequencing was by immunoSEQ multiplex PCR. The sample carries about 41,000 clones, around 87% recorded once. With respect to this clone: The antigen remains unidentified.

The sample consisted of CD4+ or CD8+ T cells sorted from blood, taken in a trial of the OX40 agonist ivuxolimab. V usage is TRBV6-5 and J usage is TRBJ1-5; D is possibly TRBD1 (6 bases). The sequence derives from an adult with an advanced solid tumor such as melanoma, head and neck, liver or kidney cancer. The CDR3 sequence is CASKRAGGNQPQHF. The DNA of the CDR3 is TGTGCCAGCAAACGAGCAGGGGGCAATCAGCCCCAGCATTTT.